These 8 T cell receptor beta chains were all obtained from the same sample, sequenced in a study of cytomegalovirus exposure and HLA in healthy donors. The PCR used 60 Vbeta and 13 Jbeta primers. Sequenced by immunoSEQ multiplex PCR; TCRdb stores in-frame clones only, minus some. The sample consists of approximately 100,000 clones, about 70% of them appearing once. What was sequenced was PBMCs. The receptors stem from a woman aged 18-29 years in good health and CMV-seropositive.

V usage is TRBV9 and J usage is TRBJ2-3, with TRBD2 matching 7 bases. This CDR3 comprises 16 residues. V was clipped by 2 bases and J by 5 bases; unmatched bases: 11. CDR1 and CDR2 (germline): SGDLS, YYNGEE. The CDR3 DNA reads TGTGCCAGCAGCGTCGTGCTAGCGGCAGATCAAGATACGCAGTATTTT. Protein: CASSVVLAADQDTQYF.

The chain is built from TRBV21-1 and TRBJ2-5; the D call in the table, TRBD2, was not verified against the DNA. TRBV21-1 is described as a pseudogene. CDR3 length equals 15 residues. CDR3 nucleotides: TGTGCCAGCAGGAATTTGCGGGAGAGGGGGGAGACCCAGTACTTC. This gives the protein CASRNLRERGETQYF.

In this sample, this clone turned up once. The genes are TRBV10-3 and TRBJ1-2; TRBD1 aligns across 10 bases. The CDR3 loop spans 17 amino acids. V was clipped by 0 bases and J by 4 bases; unmatched bases: 8. CDR1 is ENHRY, CDR2 SYGVKD, per germline. The CDR3 is CAISESIPGQGTYGYTF. CDR3 bases: TGTGCCATCAGTGAGTCCATACCGGGACAGGGGACCTATGGCTACACCTTC.

The table lists this clone with a few counts. J is TRBJ2-2 and V is TRBV27, with 7 bases aligning to TRBD2. The CDR3 length is 15 residues. J was trimmed by 6 bases and V by 5 bases; bases with no gene match: 9. Germline V gene sequence: CDR1 MNHEY, CDR2 SMNVEV (reference sequence). The DNA of the CDR3 is TGTGCCAGCAGTCCACTAGCGATAAGGGCCGGGGAGCTGTTTTTT. Protein sequence: CASSPLAIRAGELFF.

There are a few counts of this clone. The chain has TRBV6-1 and TRBJ2-3; 9 bases are a match to TRBD2. Germline V gene sequence: CDR1 MNHNS, CDR2 SASEGT. J was trimmed by 9 bases and V by 6 bases; bases with no gene match: 7. CDR3 size: 13 residues. DNA for the CDR3: TGTGCCAGCAGACAGCGGGAGGTTGGAACGCAGTATTTT. Translated: CASRQREVGTQYF.

This clone was counted only a few times. The chain recombines TRBV28 with TRBJ2-3; 8 bases match TRBD2. Germline V lookup: CDR1 MDHEN, CDR2 SYDVKM. V lost 4 bases and J lost 2; bases outside the gene matches: 11. The CDR3 consists of 17 residues. CDR3 in DNA: TGTGCCAGCAGTTCCGCGTCTAGCGGGCCTTTCACAGATACGCAGTATTTT. This translates into CASSSASSGPFTDTQYF.

As concerns this clone: Other DNA sequences in this sample translate to the same CDR3. The chain couples TRBV6-5 to TRBJ2-7; perhaps TRBD1 as D (5 bases). CDR1 and CDR2 (germline): MNHEY, SVGAGI. V was cut by 0 bases and J by 3 bases, with 12 bases left in between. The CDR3 is made up of 15 amino acids. The CDR3 loop is CASSYSRKQGYEQYF. CDR3 nucleotides: TGTGCCAGCAGTTACTCGAGAAAGCAGGGCTACGAGCAGTACTTC.

The chain employs TRBV28 and TRBJ2-1, with 11 nucleotides matching TRBD2. CDR1 MDHEN and CDR2 SYDVKM come from the germline V gene. V lost 4 bases, J lost 3 bases, and 2 bases stayed unmatched. CDR3 size: 15 residues. The CDR3 here is CASSWGLAVYNEQFF. CDR3 DNA: TGTGCCAGCAGTTGGGGACTAGCGGTCTACAATGAGCAGTTCTTC.